The rows below give T cell receptor beta chains drawn from one sample of a study of T cells in Graves' hyperthyroidism and ophthalmopathy. TCRdb processed the multiplex PCR reads anew with MiXCR; each CDR3 protein has one entry. The repertoire holds some 800,000 distinct CDR3 sequences, with around 38% as singletons. Sequencing input: blood. Receptors originate from a man aged 18 to 29 with Graves' hyperthyroidism. Both conserved end residues are part of each CDR3. A D gene is named only where the DNA matches it firmly. The size entry is marked missing in some rows and otherwise reads once, few, many or a size class.

v_call	clone_size	j_call	d_call	cdr3_nt	cdr3_aa
TRBV15	.	TRBJ2-7	.	TGTGCCACCAGCAGAGATGGAACCTACGAGCAGTACTTC	CATSRDGTYEQYF
TRBV4-1	.	TRBJ2-2	TRBD2	TGCGCCAGCAGCCAAGGCCTAGCGGGGGGAGACACCGGGGAGCTGTTTTTT	CASSQGLAGGDTGELFF
TRBV5-1	few	TRBJ2-7	.	TGCGCCAGCAGCAAGGGTCCGGAGTCCTACGAGCAGTACTTC	CASSKGPESYEQYF
TRBV6-5	few	TRBJ1-1	.	TGTGCCAGCAGGCCCCCAGGGTTAGTCGCTGAAGCTTTCTTT	CASRPPGLVAEAFF
TRBV7-2	many	TRBJ1-3	.	TGTGCCAGCAGCCCCTTTGTTACTACTGGAAACACCATATATTTT	CASSPFVTTGNTIYF
TRBV7-9	.	TRBJ2-7	.	TGTGCCAGCAGCGCTCGGGGAATCCACTACGAGCAGTACTTC	CASSARGIHYEQYF
TRBV20-1	.	TRBJ2-7	TRBD2	TGCAGTGCCCGGGACTTCGAGGGAGGGGAGCAGTACTTC	CSARDFEGGEQYF
TRBV29-1	many	TRBJ2-7	TRBD2	TGCAGCGTTGTCGTAACTAGCGGGAGATACGAGCAGTACTTC	CSVVVTSGRYEQYF
TRBV7-2	.	TRBJ2-2	TRBD1	TGTGCCAGCAGCTCCCCTTCCGGGACAGGGTACACCGGGGAGCTGTTTTTT	CASSSPSGTGYTGELFF
TRBV5-1	.	TRBJ1-1	.	TGCGCCAGCAGCTTGGTCAGGGTGAACACTGAAGCTTTCTTT	CASSLVRVNTEAFF
TRBV15	.	TRBJ1-6	.	TGTGCCACCAGCAGAGAGTTTGTGGATTCACCCCTCCACTTT	CATSREFVDSPLHF
TRBV29-1	many	TRBJ1-1	.	TGCAGCGTTGAAAGGGGCGGGAACACTGAAGCTTTCTTT	CSVERGGNTEAFF
TRBV5-4	.	TRBJ2-7	TRBD1	TGTGCCAGCAGAATAACGGGACAGGGCTACGAGCAGTACTTC	CASRITGQGYEQYF
TRBV11-2	few	TRBJ2-5	TRBD2	TGCGCCAGCAGCCCTTTACTAGCGGGAGGGCATCAAGAGACCCAGTACTTC	CASSPLLAGGHQETQYF
TRBV6-1	.	TRBJ1-5	.	TGTGCCAGCGGCACGAGAAGCAATCAGCCCCAGCATTTT	CASGTRSNQPQHF
TRBV2	few	TRBJ1-2	.	TGTGCCAGCAGTGATGGGGCCACCGGGACATTCTCTTCTAACTATGGCTACACCTTC	CASSDGATGTFSSNYGYTF
TRBV29-1	.	TRBJ1-2	.	TGCAGCCTTTGTACGGCCAGCAGTTCAGGGGTAGGCTACACCTTC	CSLCTASSSGVGYTF
TRBV7-2	many	TRBJ2-5	TRBD2	TGTGCCAGCAGCTTAAGGACTAGGTTCGAGACCCAGTACTTC	CASSLRTRFETQYF
TRBV7-2	.	TRBJ1-1	.	TGTGCCAGCAGCTTGGTCGAGGCCAACAATGAAGCTTTCTTT	CASSLVEANNEAFF
TRBV12-3/TRBV12-4	few	TRBJ1-5	TRBD1	TGTGCCAGCAGTTACGACAGGGAGGTCGGTCAGCCCCAGCATTTT	CASSYDREVGQPQHF
TRBV29-1	many	TRBJ1-4	.	TGCAGCGTTAAGGGGCAGGGAGAGGAAAAACTGTTTTTT	CSVKGQGEEKLFF
TRBV7-2	.	TRBJ1-3	.	TGTGCCAGCAGTCGGACGGGAGACTATGGCTACACCATATATTTT	CASSRTGDYGYTIYF
TRBV2	many	TRBJ1-5	.	TGTGCCAGCAGTGAACAGCAGGATCAGCCCCAGCATTTT	CASSEQQDQPQHF
TRBV7-7	.	TRBJ2-1	TRBD2	TGTGCTAGCGGGGACTCCTACAATGAGCAGTTCTTC	CASGDSYNEQFF
TRBV20-1	.	TRBJ2-5	TRBD1	TGCAGTGCTAGACCCGGGACAGGGGAAGAGACCCAGTACTTC	CSARPGTGEETQYF
TRBV5-1	.	TRBJ1-1	.	TGCGCCAGCAGCTTGGCCGGACAGTTTGGCACTGAAGCTTTCTTT	CASSLAGQFGTEAFF
TRBV15	many	TRBJ1-4	.	TGTGCCACCAGCCCCAGAGGGTCCGCAACTAATGAAAAACTGTTTTTT	CATSPRGSATNEKLFF
TRBV19	few	TRBJ2-5	.	TGTGCCAGTAGTATCGGGGCCAGGGGAGGAGAGACCCAGTACTTC	CASSIGARGGETQYF
TRBV10-3	.	TRBJ1-2	TRBD1	TGTGCCATCAGTGCAGGGGGGAAATTCACCTATGGCTACACCTTC	CAISAGGKFTYGYTF
TRBV12-3/TRBV12-4	few	TRBJ2-5	.	TGTGCCAGCAGCTTGAGAAACTTTCAAGAGACCCAGTACTTC	CASSLRNFQETQYF
TRBV6-5	few	TRBJ2-2	.	TGTGCCAGCAGAACCGGGACACTTACGAACACCGGGGAGCTGTTTTTT	CASRTGTLTNTGELFF
TRBV7-2	.	TRBJ1-1	.	TGCGCCAGCAGCTTGGAAGCGGGCCGGTACACTGAAGCTCTCTTT	CASSLEAGRYTEALF
TRBV10-3	once	TRBJ2-7	.	TGTGCCAGCAGCCGGGGTGACTACCCCGACTACGAGCAGTACTTC	CASSRGDYPDYEQYF
TRBV6-5	many	TRBJ1-3	.	TGTGCCAGCAGCTACAGCTCTGGAAACACCATATATTTT	CASSYSSGNTIYF
TRBV7-9	many	TRBJ1-6	.	TGTGCCAGCAGCCCTCCCGACAGCTTGAATTCACCCCTCCACTTT	CASSPPDSLNSPLHF
TRBV19	many	TRBJ1-3	.	TGTGCCAGTTGCCTTACAGGCCAGGGCTCTGGAAACACCATATATTTT	CASCLTGQGSGNTIYF
TRBV7-2	few	TRBJ2-7	TRBD1	TGTGCCAGCAGCCCAATAGGACAGGCCTACGAGCAGTACTTC	CASSPIGQAYEQYF
TRBV10-3	few	TRBJ1-5	.	TGTGCCGCTCATGAGACAGCGGCCAATCAGCCCCAGCATTTT	CAAHETAANQPQHF
TRBV10-3	.	TRBJ2-5	.	TGTGCCATCAGCTTCAGGTCAGGACGAGAGACCCAGTACTTC	CAISFRSGRETQYF
TRBV6-5	few	TRBJ2-5	.	TGTGCCAGCAGCCTCTATCCCCAAGAGACCCAGTACTTC	CASSLYPQETQYF
TRBV9	few	TRBJ2-2	.	TGTGCCAGCAGCGTAGGCAATAGGGCAGGGGTTACCACCGGGGAGCTGTTTTTT	CASSVGNRAGVTTGELFF
TRBV6-1	.	TRBJ1-1	.	TGTGCCAGCAGTGAATATCTGGGATGGGACTCTGAAGCTTTCTTT	CASSEYLGWDSEAFF
TRBV20-1	.	TRBJ1-5	TRBD1	TGCAGTGCAGAGGGACAGGGGGTGGAGACCCAGCATTTT	CSAEGQGVETQHF
TRBV7-9	few	TRBJ2-3	.	TGTGCCAGCAGCTCGGCGGGAATCGGTACGCAGTATTTT	CASSSAGIGTQYF
TRBV7-8	few	TRBJ2-6	.	TGTGCCAGCAGCTTACAGGGGGGCAGCTCTGGGGCCAACGTCCTGACTTTC	CASSLQGGSSGANVLTF